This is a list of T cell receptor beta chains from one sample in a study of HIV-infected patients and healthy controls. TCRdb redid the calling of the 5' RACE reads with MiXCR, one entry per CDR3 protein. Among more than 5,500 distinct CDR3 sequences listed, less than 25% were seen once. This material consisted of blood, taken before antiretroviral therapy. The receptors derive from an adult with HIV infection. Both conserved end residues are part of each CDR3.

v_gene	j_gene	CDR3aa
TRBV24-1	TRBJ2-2	CATFSGNTGELFF
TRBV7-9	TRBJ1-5	CASSLGLGDRDATGNQPQHF
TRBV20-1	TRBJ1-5	CSAAQGTEPQHF
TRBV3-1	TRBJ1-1	CASSLGHMNTEAFF
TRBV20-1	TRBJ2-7	CSARDREDYEQYF
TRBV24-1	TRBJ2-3	CATSDRGGTSTDTQYF
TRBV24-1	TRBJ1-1	CATRTGARTEAFF
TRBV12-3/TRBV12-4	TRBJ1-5	CASSPRPKQPQHF
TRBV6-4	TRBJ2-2	CASSEGENGELFF
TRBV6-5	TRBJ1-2	CASSSQGARGRTF
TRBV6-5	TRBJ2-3	CASSYYPPTGSTDTQYF
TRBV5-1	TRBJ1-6	CASSFLTGVNSPLHF
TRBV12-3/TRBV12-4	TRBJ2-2	CASSFSDRAFTGELFF
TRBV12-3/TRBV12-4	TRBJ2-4	CASSSTIAKNIQYF
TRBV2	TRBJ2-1	CASDNRDRYNEQFF
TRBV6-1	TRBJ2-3	CASAGTASTDTQYF
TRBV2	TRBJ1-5	CASSVGQHSNQPQHF
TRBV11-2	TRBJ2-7	CASSFTSGGYEQYF
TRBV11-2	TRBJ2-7	CASRGQGNYEQYF
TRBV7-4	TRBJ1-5	CASSPRGPQGASQPQHF
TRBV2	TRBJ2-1	CASSEPLYSDSVRKNNEQFF
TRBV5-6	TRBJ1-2	CASSLNGGGGGYTF
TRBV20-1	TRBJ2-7	CSARVAASYEQYF
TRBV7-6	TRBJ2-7	CASSLRGLAGGKQYF
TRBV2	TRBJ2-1	CASTFEGAYNEQFF
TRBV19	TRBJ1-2	CATSGQLYGYTF
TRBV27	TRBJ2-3	CASRVAGGDTQYF
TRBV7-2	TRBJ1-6	CASSLRGLGSYNSPLHF
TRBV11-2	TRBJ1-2	CASSLGQGVDYGYTF
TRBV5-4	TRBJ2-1	CASSLRGALHEQFF
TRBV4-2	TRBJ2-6	CASSPQVTGANVLTF
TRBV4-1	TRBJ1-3	CARSQDRTLGNTIYF
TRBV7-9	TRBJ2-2	CASSHSGDHGELFF
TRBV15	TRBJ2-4	CATTPGTSGGARAKNIQYF
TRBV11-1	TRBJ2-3	CASIFGHQDTDTQYF
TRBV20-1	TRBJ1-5	CSARDLGMSGNQPQHF
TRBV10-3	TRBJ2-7	CAISEQIYEQYF
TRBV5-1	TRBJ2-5	CASSLAQPQETQYF
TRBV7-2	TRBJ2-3	CASSLVRLAVTDTQYF
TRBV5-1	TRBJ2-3	CASSLEGKEDTQYF
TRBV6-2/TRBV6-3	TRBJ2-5	CASSYPPSGGAQETQYF
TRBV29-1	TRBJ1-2	CSVEGPDYGYTF
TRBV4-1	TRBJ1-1	CASSQEHRGTALTNTEAFF
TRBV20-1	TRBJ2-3	CSAGWGDTQYF
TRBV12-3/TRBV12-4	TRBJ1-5	CASSGPQGPHQPQHF
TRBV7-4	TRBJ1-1	CASSSRTDEEAFF
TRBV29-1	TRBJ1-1	CSADRGFANTEAFF
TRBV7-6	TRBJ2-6	CASSLWGGGANVLTF
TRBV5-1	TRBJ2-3	CASSTRQADTQYF
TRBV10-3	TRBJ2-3	CAISETGLDRLGGTDTQYF